This T cell receptor beta chain originates from a study of T-cell reconstitution after alpha-beta-depleted transplantation in children. On this clonotype itself: The target antigen is unknown. A much bigger clone sits one base away, suggesting this may be a read error.

Overall study results and limits: Roughly two months post-transplant, alpha-beta T cells reportedly originated from several hundred graft clones that had expanded.

Molecular barcoding with unique molecular identifiers was used for the TCRbeta library. MiXCR, run by TCRdb on the PCR reads, gives a single entry per CDR3 protein. The sample comprises 450,000 to 600,000 distinct CDR3 sequences, roughly 13% of which are singletons, and over 2% rests with the top ten. This sample comprised PBMCs, mostly from graft donor cells, obtained 360 days after TCRalphabeta/CD19-depleted stem cell transplant. This receptor was taken from a male patient under 18 who had a stem cell transplant for acute myeloid leukemia, so the T cells may come from the graft donor.

The CDR3 nucleotides read TGTGCCAGCAGTTTATGGTATGAGCAGTTCTTC. It encodes CASSLWYEQFF. The chain uses TRBV28 and TRBJ2-1; no definite D call. This CDR3 spans 11 amino acids. Germline assignment: CDR1 MDHEN and CDR2 SYDVKM. V lost 0 bases and J 8 bases, leaving 2 bases between the germline ends.